This record covers a single T cell receptor (beta chain). Its antigen is not known. CDR1 and CDR2 from the germline V gene are MDHEN and SYDVKM. The CDR3 is 17 amino acids. With 5 bases clipped from V and 0 bases from J, the junction kept 6 bases outside the gene matches. These data originate in a study of T cell repertoires in cytomegalovirus infection. Study-level findings and limits: HLA-C-restricted CMV clonotypes gave the most frequent clonotype in two of eight donors.

One entry per CDR3 protein, called by TCRdb with MiXCR from the reads. The sample gives a few hundred thousand distinct CDR3 sequences, about 25% of which show up once; under 15% is in the top ten. The gene calls are TRBV28 and TRBJ2-2; 10 nucleotides agree with TRBD2. Sequencing was carried out using PBMCs. This receptor was obtained from a human donor in good health (CMV status not recorded). Some clones in this sample may be carry-over from other donors' samples. In DNA, the CDR3 is TGTGCCAGCAGTGGTGGACTAGCGGAAGCGAACACCGGGGAGCTGTTTTTT. This translates into CASSGGLAEANTGELFF.